The T cell receptor (beta chain) under discussion was sequenced for a study of control samples from healthy donors and cancer patients. The CDR3 loop spans 16 amino acids. Repertoires were generated with immunoSEQ multiplex PCR, while TCRdb's copy carries only in-frame clones and drops some. The data contain some 25,000 clones, approximately 85% of them singletons. Specimen: PBMCs. V gene TRBV21-1 combines with J gene TRBJ1-5. TRBV21-1 is classified as a pseudogene. This clonotype was sampled from a man in his 60s with colorectal cancer. The CDR3 region has the DNA TGTGCCAGCAGCAAATGGGGGGGGAAGGGCAATCAGCCCCAGCATTTT. Its translation: CASSKWGGKGNQPQHF.